Shown below are 18 T cell receptor beta chains from a single sample sequenced in a study of Graves' ophthalmopathy and Graves' hyperthyroidism. Researchers took RNA transcripts and amplified TCR beta CDR3 regions from them. In the first round, RT-PCR was carried out with HTBI primers, and a multiplex PCR formed the second round. MiXCR, applied by TCRdb to the multiplex PCR reads, yields one record per CDR3 protein. The data hold tens of thousands of distinct CDR3 sequences, with approximately 55% observed a single time. What was sequenced was peripheral blood. Receptors originate from an adult woman with stable Graves' hyperthyroidism.

This chain links TRBV7-9 with TRBJ2-7, with TRBD1 matching 10 bases. Trimming removed 5 bases from V and 4 bases from J; junction bases left unmatched: 8. The CDR3 sequence is 15 residues long. The germline gives CDR1 SEHNR, CDR2 FQNEAQ (reference sequence). The CDR3 nucleotides read TGTGCCAGCAGCCCAACCGGGACAGGGGCATACGAGCAGTACTTC. This encodes CASSPTGTGAYEQYF.

The chain couples TRBV6-5 to TRBJ1-5, with 10 bases identical to TRBD1. This CDR3 comprises 16 residues. The V gene end was trimmed by 5 bases and the J gene end by 1 base; junction bases not matched to a gene: 5. The germline gives CDR1 MNHEY, CDR2 SVGAGI. The CDR3 nucleotides are TGTGCCAGCAGTCAATTGACAGGGGGCAGCAATCAGCCCCAGCATTTT. It translates to CASSQLTGGSNQPQHF.

This rearrangement joins TRBV29-1 to TRBJ1-1, with TRBD1 as a possible D gene (5 bases). The CDR3 extends over 15 amino acids. The V gene's germline CDR1 is SQVTM and CDR2 ANQGSEA. The V gene lost 0 bases and the J gene lost 3 bases, with 14 bases spanning the gap. This CDR3 reads CSVEEGRGGYTEAFF. CDR3 nucleotides: TGCAGCGTTGAAGAGGGCCGGGGCGGGTACACTGAAGCTTTCTTT.

This chain joins TRBV20-1 and TRBJ2-5; D gene unclear. V was trimmed by 4 bases and J by 5 bases, leaving 11 bases between them. Germline V gene data show CDR1 as DFQATT and CDR2 as SNEGSKA (reference sequence). This CDR3 has 12 amino acids. The CDR3 coding sequence is TGCAGTGCTAAGGACCTCGGGGAGACCCAGTACTTC. This translates into CSAKDLGETQYF.

This clonotype was counted many times. This chain uses TRBV3-1 with TRBJ2-6; D remains unclear. Germline assignment: CDR1 LGHDT and CDR2 YNNKEL (reference sequence). The CDR3 spans 15 residues. V was pared by 0 bases and J by 4 bases, with 7 bases between. The CDR3 protein is CASSQDTAGANVLTF. For the CDR3, the DNA is TGTGCCAGCAGCCAAGACACGGCCGGGGCCAACGTCCTGACTTTC.

V and J are TRBV6-1 and TRBJ1-1, with 7 nucleotides matching TRBD1. This CDR3 spans 12 amino acids. Germline V CDR1 and CDR2: MNHNS, SASEGT. Trimming took 3 bases from V and 5 from J; bases not matched to a gene: 0. This chain's CDR3 is CASSDRGTEAFF. The CDR3 DNA sequence: TGTGCCAGCAGTGACAGGGGGACTGAAGCTTTCTTT.

This clonotype has a count of ten or more. J is TRBJ2-3 and V is TRBV10-3; 13 positions match TRBD2. The germline gives CDR1 ENHRY, CDR2 SYGVKD. J was trimmed by 3 bases and V by 10 bases; bases with no gene match: 4. The CDR3 contains 14 residues. The chain's CDR3 is CATKTSGRTDTQYF. The CDR3, as DNA: TGTGCCACAAAGACTAGCGGGAGGACAGATACGCAGTATTTT.

This rearrangement joins TRBV7-9 to TRBJ2-5, with TRBD2 matching over 9 bases. Germline CDR1 is SEHNR and CDR2 is FQNEAQ (reference sequence). Unmatched junction bases numbered 8, after V lost 6 bases and J lost 3 bases. The CDR3 contains 15 residues. This chain's CDR3 is CASSPIAGVEETQYF. Here the CDR3 DNA reads TGTGCCAGCAGTCCGATAGCGGGAGTTGAAGAGACCCAGTACTTC.

The chain uses TRBV7-6 and TRBJ2-2; D call uncertain. The CDR3 covers 15 residues. V lost 6 bases and J 1 base, leaving 12 bases between the germline ends. Per germline, CDR1 SGHVS and CDR2 FNYEAQ. The CDR3 coding sequence is TGTGCCAGCAGTCAATGGGTGGGGAACACCGGGGAGCTGTTTTTT. Translated: CASSQWVGNTGELFF.

This clonotype was counted at least ten times. The chain has TRBV5-5 and TRBJ1-1; D call uncertain. The length of the CDR3 is 13 residues. CDR1 SGHKS and CDR2 YYEKEE come from the germline V gene (reference sequence). V lost 0 bases to trimming and J lost 6 bases, with 9 bases between them. The CDR3 DNA reads TGTGCCAGCAGCTTGGTTTACGCCCCTGAAGCTTTCTTT. It encodes CASSLVYAPEAFF. The whole variable domain, remainder taken from reference TRBV5-5 and TRBJ1-1, is DAGVTQSPTHLIKTRGQQVTLRCSPISGHKSVSWYQQVLGQGPQFIFQYYEKEERGRGNFPDRFSARQFPNYSSELNVNALLLGDSALYLCASSLVYAPEAFFGQGTRLTVV.

This clonotype was detected only a few times. The rearrangement uses TRBV7-8 and TRBJ2-7; 9 bases agree with TRBD1. Germline CDR1 reads SGHVS; CDR2 reads FQNEAQ. This CDR3 has 15 residues. The J segment lost 0 bases and the V segment lost 1 base, leaving 1 base of the junction unmatched. The CDR3 reads CASSLGTGASYEQYF. The CDR3, as DNA: TGTGCCAGCAGCTTAGGGACAGGGGCCTCCTACGAGCAGTACTTC.

This chain uses TRBV2 with TRBJ2-7; D might be TRBD1 (6 bases). Trimming removed 8 bases at V and 3 bases at J, with 11 bases between. The CDR3 has 12 residues. Germline values: CDR1 SNHLY, CDR2 FYNNEI. Here the CDR3 DNA reads TGTGCCAGCCGAAACAGGGTCTACGAGCAGTACTTC. Protein sequence: CASRNRVYEQYF.

The chain uses TRBV15 and TRBJ2-7, with TRBD2 identical over 10 bases. CDR1 is LNHNV and CDR2 is YYDKDF in the germline V gene (reference sequence). V lost 0 bases and J lost 13; bases outside the gene matches: 6. The CDR3 runs to 13 residues. Here the CDR3 DNA reads TGTGCCACCAGCAGAGATCGGACTAGCGGATTTTACTTC. As protein: CATSRDRTSGFYF.

The chain uses TRBV29-1 and TRBJ1-1; 11 bases agree with TRBD1. Unmatched junction bases numbered 12, after V lost 7 bases and J lost 11 bases. The germline V gene encodes CDR1 SQVTM and CDR2 ANQGSEA. The CDR3 is 13 amino acids. CDR3 sequence reads: CSARSGQGAFAFF. CDR3 nucleotides: TGCAGCGCCAGGAGTGGACAGGGGGCGTTTGCTTTCTTT.

The chain combines TRBV19 with TRBJ1-4, with 7 nucleotides matching TRBD1. Germline V gene lookup returns CDR1 LNHDA and CDR2 SQIVND (reference sequence). V dropped 5 bases and J dropped 6; count of bases not matched to a gene: 9. The CDR3 totals 15 residues. This CDR3 is CASSPRQGRYEKLFF. The CDR3 nucleotides are TGTGCCAGTAGTCCGCGACAGGGCCGCTATGAAAAACTGTTTTTT.

J is TRBJ2-7 and V is TRBV10-3; 8 bases fit TRBD1. Trimming took 2 bases from V and 2 from J; bases not matched to a gene: 5. Germline V CDR1 and CDR2: ENHRY, SYGVKD. The length of the CDR3 is 15 residues. In DNA form, the CDR3 reads TGTGCCATCAGTGAGATGTGGGACAGGACCTACGAGCAGTACTTC. This encodes CAISEMWDRTYEQYF.

This clonotype was counted many times. The chain uses TRBV29-1 and TRBJ2-7; a possible D gene is TRBD2 (6 bases). The V gene lost 6 bases and the J gene lost 0 bases, with 15 bases spanning the gap. This CDR3 spans 14 amino acids. The V gene's germline CDR1 is SQVTM and CDR2 ANQGSEA. The CDR3 here is CSVGGTGSSYEQYF. The DNA for the CDR3 is TGCAGCGTCGGAGGGACCGGAAGCTCCTACGAGCAGTACTTC.

V gene TRBV7-8 combines with J gene TRBJ2-5; 11 bases map to TRBD1. The V gene end was trimmed by 6 bases and the J gene end by 6 bases; junction bases not matched to a gene: 12. CDR3 length: 16 residues. Germline V gene data show CDR1 as SGHVS and CDR2 as FQNEAQ. CDR3 bases: TGTGCCAGCAGTTTAATGGGGACAGGGGGAAGGCAGACCCAGTACTTC. Translating gives CASSLMGTGGRQTQYF. The entire variable domain, with the rest obtained from reference TRBV7-8 and TRBJ2-5, is as follows: GAGVSQSPRYKVAKRGQDVALRCDPISGHVSLFWYQQALGQGPEFLTYFQNEAQLDKSGLPSDRFFAERPEGSVSTLKIQRTQQEDSAVYLCASSLMGTGGRQTQYFGPGTRLLVL.